The sequence of this TCR beta chain was determined in a study of blood T cell repertoires in COVID-19. Background on the study: Sources were T cells, B-cell-depleted T cells, or PBMCs; the material itself was cDNA or gDNA.

This table comes from immunoSEQ multiplex PCR, and its TCRdb copy is limited to in-frame clones, with some not included. Of a few hundred thousand clones in the sample, roughly 88% are singletons; the top ten hold approximately 1.5%. Trimming removed 2 bases at V and 3 bases at J, with 5 bases between. This CDR3 comprises 13 residues. Per germline, CDR1 LGHDT and CDR2 YNNKEL (reference sequence). The chain uses TRBV3-1 (or the pseudogene TRBV3-2) and TRBJ1-5; D unclear. Sequencing was done on a sample of peripheral blood. This TCR came from a woman aged 35 to 49 who had recovered from COVID-19. The CDR3 DNA is TGTGCCAGCAGCCAATCCATCAATCAGCCCCAGCATTTT. Protein product: CASSQSINQPQHF.